This TCR beta chain was observed in a study of blood T cell repertoires in COVID-19. This table comes from immunoSEQ multiplex PCR, and its TCRdb copy is limited to in-frame clones, with some not included. The sample has 150,000 or so clones, 85% to 90% seen once. The germline V gene has CDR1 KGHSH and CDR2 LQKENI. Trimming took off 2 bases at V and 3 bases at J, with 16 bases between the two ends. CDR3 size: 16 residues. This TCR derives from a man in his fifties or sixties with active or convalescent COVID-19. This chain connects TRBV18 to TRBJ1-1; D might be TRBD1 (5 bases). Sequencing was performed on peripheral blood. The CDR3 reads CASSPGQGGMDTEAFF. CDR3 sequence (DNA): TGTGCCAGCTCACCAGGGCAGGGAGGGATGGACACTGAAGCTTTCTTT.